A single sample is the source of the 7 T cell receptor beta chains below, sequenced in a study of cytomegalovirus exposure and HLA in healthy donors. PCR primers comprised 60 Vbeta and 13 Jbeta primers. Assay: immunoSEQ multiplex PCR; the TCRdb copy retains only in-frame clones and omits some. This table has 180,000 or so clones, 82% appearing once. Sequencing used PBMCs. These receptors were collected from a woman between 50 and 59 years old in good health and CMV-seropositive.

With regard to this clone: One end of the junction fails to match germline, which may point to a read error. The chain joins TRBV4-2 to TRBJ2-7, with a possible D match to TRBD2 (5 bases). The CDR3 length is 19 residues. Per germline, CDR1 LGHNA and CDR2 YNFKEQ. The CDR3 DNA is TGTGCCAGCAGCCAAGATCCCCTGCTAGCAGACTTCACCTCCCCCTGGTTGCGCTTC. Its protein product is CASSQDPLLADFTSPWLRF.

V gene TRBV6-5 combines with J gene TRBJ2-2; 10 positions match TRBD1. This CDR3 is built from 16 residues. In germline, CDR1 is MNHEY, CDR2 SVGAGI. Trimming took 0 bases from V and 4 from J; bases not matched to a gene: 2. CDR3 in amino acids: CASSYSGTGVTGELFF. The CDR3 DNA sequence: TGTGCCAGCAGTTACTCCGGGACAGGGGTCACCGGGGAGCTGTTTTTT.

The sample holds one count of this clone. J is TRBJ1-2 and V is TRBV28; possibly TRBD1 for D (6 bases). There are 14 residues in the CDR3. Per germline, CDR1 MDHEN and CDR2 SYDVKM. Trimming cost V 6 bases and J 4 bases, with 15 bases left between them. DNA of the CDR3: TGTGCCAGCAGACCCCCGGGACAAGTCTATGGCTACACCTTC. Protein: CASRPPGQVYGYTF.

The chain employs TRBV6-1 and TRBJ2-1; the match to TRBD2 covers 8 bases. The CDR3 has 15 amino acids. CDR1 is MNHNS and CDR2 is SASEGT in the germline V gene. The trim removed 4 bases at V and 3 bases at J, leaving 5 bases unmatched. CDR3 DNA: TGTGCCAGCAGTGGGCAAGCGGGGGACTACAATGAGCAGTTCTTC. Protein: CASSGQAGDYNEQFF.

The chain recombines TRBV1 with TRBJ2-1; TRBD2 is the table's D call and was not checked against the DNA. TRBV1 corresponds to a pseudogene. The CDR3 has 17 amino acids. The chain's CDR3 is CTSSQDCGRGGSNEQFF. The CDR3 nucleotides are TGCACCAGCAGCCAAGATTGTGGACGGGGGGGTTCGAATGAGCAGTTCTTC.

This sequence joins TRBV5-4 and TRBJ1-3, with a tentative D call TRBD1 (5 bases). The CDR3 covers 15 residues. Per germline, CDR1 SGHNT and CDR2 YYREEE (reference sequence). The ends were cut back, 2 bases at V and 3 bases at J, with 12 bases in the middle. The CDR3 region has the DNA TGTGCCAGCAGCTTTTCGGGGGGACGTGGAAACACCATATATTTT. This gives the protein CASSFSGGRGNTIYF.

This sequence joins TRBV5-1 and TRBJ2-7; TRBD2 matches at 9 bases. The CDR3 is made up of 18 amino acids. From germline, CDR1 is SGHRS and CDR2 YFSETQ. With 0 bases clipped from V and 2 bases from J, the junction kept 12 bases outside the gene matches. The CDR3 protein is CASSLATPGLAGPYEQYF. The CDR3 DNA reads as TGCGCCAGCAGCTTGGCGACCCCGGGGCTAGCGGGACCCTACGAGCAGTACTTC.